The T cell receptor (beta chain) described here comes from a study of memory CD4+ T cells and cytomegalovirus serostatus. General study results and limits: Repertoires predicted CMV serostatus with median bootstrapped AUC of about 0.94.

The table came from immunoSEQ multiplex PCR; TCRdb's copy has only in-frame clones and leaves some out. The table records about 64,000 clones, roughly four fifths of them present only once. Single viable CD3+CD4+CD8-CD45RO+ cells were sorted as the memory CD4+ T cells. Comment on this clone: The antigen is unknown.

V was clipped by 2 bases and J by 3 bases; unmatched bases: 11. Germline V gives CDR1 SEHNR, CDR2 FQNEAQ (reference sequence). This CDR3 comprises 17 residues. Input material: memory CD4+ T cells from blood. The origin of this receptor is an adult in good health and CMV-seronegative. V gene TRBV7-9 combines with J gene TRBJ2-7; 9 bases map to TRBD1. The CDR3 nucleotides are TGTGCCAGCAGCTTATCGGGGCGGGACAGGGTGAACTACGAGCAGTACTTC. Translating it yields CASSLSGRDRVNYEQYF.